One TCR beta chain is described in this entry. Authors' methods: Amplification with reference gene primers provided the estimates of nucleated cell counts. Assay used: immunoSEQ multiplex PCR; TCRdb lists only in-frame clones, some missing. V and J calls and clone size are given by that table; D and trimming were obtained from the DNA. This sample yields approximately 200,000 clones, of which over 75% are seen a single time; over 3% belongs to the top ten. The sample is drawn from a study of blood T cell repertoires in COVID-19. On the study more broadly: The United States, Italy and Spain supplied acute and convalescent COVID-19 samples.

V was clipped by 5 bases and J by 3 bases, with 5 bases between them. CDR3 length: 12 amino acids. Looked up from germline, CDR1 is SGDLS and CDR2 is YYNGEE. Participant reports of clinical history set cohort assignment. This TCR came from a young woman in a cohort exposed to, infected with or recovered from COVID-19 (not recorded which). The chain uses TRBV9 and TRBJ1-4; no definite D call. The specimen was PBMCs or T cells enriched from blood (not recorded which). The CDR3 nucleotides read TGTGCCAGCAGTCGGTCTAATGAAAAACTGTTTTTT. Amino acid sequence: CASSRSNEKLFF. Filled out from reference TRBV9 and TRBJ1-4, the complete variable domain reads DSGVTQTPKHLITATGQRVTLRCSPRSGDLSVYWYQQSLDQGLQFLIQYYNGEERAKGNILERFSAQQFPDLHSELNLSSLELGDSALYFCASSRSNEKLFFGSGTQLSVL.